The sample holds a few counts of the clone carrying this T cell receptor beta chain. Its antigen is unknown. This record comes from a study of T cell repertoires in cytomegalovirus infection. Study details: Recently identified HLA-C-restricted CMV epitopes were used, and well-studied HLA-B-restricted CMV epitopes were used as well. The study's findings and limits: Carriers of CMV plus the relevant HLA were identified by cumulative public TCR beta family frequency.

TCRdb ran MiXCR on the reads and lists one entry per CDR3 protein. The sample has tens of thousands of distinct CDR3 sequences, about half seen once; the top ten hold 85% to 95%. This specimen was CD8+ T cells from cultured PBMCs, taken from culture after CMV antigen stimulation. The receptor was derived from a human donor in good health (CMV status not recorded). Some clones in this sample may be carry-over from other donors' samples.

In DNA, the CDR3 is TGCAGCGTTTTCAGCGGGGGACTCTCCTACGAGCAGTACTTC. Protein: CSVFSGGLSYEQYF. The rearrangement uses TRBV29-1 and TRBJ2-7; TRBD2 matches at 8 bases. Germline V gene sequence: CDR1 SQVTM, CDR2 ANQGSEA. The CDR3 runs 14 residues. The junction had 6 bases not matched to a gene; V was cut back by 5 bases and J by 0 bases.